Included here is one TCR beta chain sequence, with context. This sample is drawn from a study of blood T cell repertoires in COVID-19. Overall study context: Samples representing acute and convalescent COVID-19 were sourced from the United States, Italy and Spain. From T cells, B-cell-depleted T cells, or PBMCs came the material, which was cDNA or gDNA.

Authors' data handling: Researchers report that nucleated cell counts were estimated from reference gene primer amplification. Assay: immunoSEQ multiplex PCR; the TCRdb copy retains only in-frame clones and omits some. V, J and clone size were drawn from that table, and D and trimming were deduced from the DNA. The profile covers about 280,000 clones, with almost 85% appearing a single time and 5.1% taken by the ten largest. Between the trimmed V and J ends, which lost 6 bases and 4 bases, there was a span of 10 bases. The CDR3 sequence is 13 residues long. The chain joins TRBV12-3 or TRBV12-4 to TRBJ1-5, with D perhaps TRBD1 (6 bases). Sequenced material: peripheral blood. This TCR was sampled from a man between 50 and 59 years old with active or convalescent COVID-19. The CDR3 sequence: CASSGQTNQPQHF. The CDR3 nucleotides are TGTGCCAGCAGCGGACAGACTAATCAGCCCCAGCATTTT.